The rows below give T cell receptor beta chains drawn from one sample of a study of cytomegalovirus exposure and HLA in healthy donors. Data came from immunoSEQ multiplex PCR; TCRdb stores just in-frame clones and leaves some out. The sample includes around 150,000 clones, about 70% of them seen just once. The sequenced material came from PBMCs. Receptor source: a male donor in good health and CMV-seronegative. The CDR3 runs from the conserved cysteine through the conserved F or W. A D gene is named only where the DNA matches it firmly. Only some rows state a clone size, as once, few, many or a class for expanded clones.

d_call: TRBD2
j_call: TRBJ2-1
clone_size: -
v_call: TRBV6-5
cdr3_aa: CASSNLGGDEQFF
cdr3_nt: TGTGCCAGCAGTAATTTGGGGGGGGATGAGCAGTTCTTC

d_call: -
j_call: TRBJ2-5
clone_size: -
v_call: TRBV7-9
cdr3_aa: CASSLLAEGGETQYF
cdr3_nt: TGTGCCAGCAGCTTACTCGCCGAGGGCGGAGAGACCCAGTACTTC

d_call: -
j_call: TRBJ2-1
clone_size: once
v_call: TRBV9
cdr3_aa: CASSVGAGRYVGEQFF
cdr3_nt: TGTGCCAGCAGCGTAGGGGCAGGGAGGTATGTTGGTGAGCAGTTCTTC

d_call: -
j_call: TRBJ2-7
clone_size: -
v_call: TRBV28
cdr3_aa: CAALGDTTYEQYF
cdr3_nt: TGTGCCGCCCTGGGGGACACAACCTACGAGCAGTACTTC

d_call: -
j_call: TRBJ1-1
clone_size: -
v_call: TRBV19
cdr3_aa: CASTPGGGTEAFF
cdr3_nt: TGTGCCAGTACCCCCGGGGGTGGCACTGAAGCTTTCTTT

d_call: TRBD1
j_call: TRBJ1-2
clone_size: -
v_call: TRBV6-5
cdr3_aa: CASSPQGAGYTF
cdr3_nt: TGTGCCAGCAGCCCACAGGGGGCAGGCTACACCTTC

d_call: -
j_call: TRBJ2-7
clone_size: -
v_call: TRBV29-1
cdr3_aa: CSVVPDGVIYEQYF
cdr3_nt: TGCAGCGTTGTTCCGGACGGGGTTATCTACGAGCAGTACTTC

d_call: -
j_call: TRBJ2-3
clone_size: once
v_call: TRBV5-6
cdr3_aa: CASSLVVQINTDTQYF
cdr3_nt: TGTGCCAGCAGCTTGGTGGTACAGATAAACACAGATACGCAGTATTTT

d_call: TRBD1
j_call: TRBJ2-3
clone_size: -
v_call: TRBV6-4
cdr3_aa: CASSRTGFSTDTQYF
cdr3_nt: TGTGCCAGCAGCCGGACAGGATTTAGCACAGATACGCAGTATTTT

d_call: TRBD1
j_call: TRBJ1-5
clone_size: -
v_call: TRBV10-3
cdr3_aa: CATWGQLGQPQHF
cdr3_nt: TGTGCCACCTGGGGACAGTTAGGTCAGCCCCAGCATTTT

d_call: TRBD1
j_call: TRBJ2-7
clone_size: once
v_call: TRBV6-1
cdr3_aa: CASSAGTGGSYEQYF
cdr3_nt: TGTGCCAGCAGTGCCGGGACAGGGGGCTCCTACGAGCAGTACTTC

d_call: TRBD1
j_call: TRBJ1-1
clone_size: -
v_call: TRBV15
cdr3_aa: CATSRDRQGNTEAFF
cdr3_nt: TGTGCCACCAGCAGAGACCGACAGGGGAACACTGAAGCTTTCTTT

d_call: -
j_call: TRBJ2-3
clone_size: -
v_call: TRBV6-6
cdr3_aa: CASSYSAEREYF
cdr3_nt: TGTGCCAGCAGTTACTCGGCAGAGAGGGAGTATTTT

d_call: TRBD1
j_call: TRBJ2-7
clone_size: -
v_call: TRBV25-1
cdr3_aa: CASSDRRDRTSYEQYF
cdr3_nt: TGTGCCAGCAGTGACCGCCGGGACAGAACCTCCTACGAGCAGTACTTC

d_call: -
j_call: TRBJ1-5
clone_size: few
v_call: TRBV13
cdr3_aa: CASSLGAGNQPQHF
cdr3_nt: TGTGCCAGCAGCTTAGGGGCAGGCAATCAGCCCCAGCATTTT

d_call: -
j_call: TRBJ2-1
clone_size: -
v_call: TRBV13
cdr3_aa: CASRRFGHSNEQFF
cdr3_nt: TGTGCCAGCAGACGTTTCGGTCACAGCAATGAGCAGTTCTTC

d_call: -
j_call: TRBJ2-3
clone_size: -
v_call: TRBV25-1
cdr3_aa: CASSEVFTEYF
cdr3_nt: TGTGCCAGCAGTGAAGTCTTCACGGAGTATTTT

d_call: TRBD2
j_call: TRBJ2-1
clone_size: -
v_call: TRBV19
cdr3_aa: CASSIVPAGGPHEQFF
cdr3_nt: TGTGCCAGTAGTATCGTCCCCGCGGGAGGGCCCCATGAGCAGTTCTTC